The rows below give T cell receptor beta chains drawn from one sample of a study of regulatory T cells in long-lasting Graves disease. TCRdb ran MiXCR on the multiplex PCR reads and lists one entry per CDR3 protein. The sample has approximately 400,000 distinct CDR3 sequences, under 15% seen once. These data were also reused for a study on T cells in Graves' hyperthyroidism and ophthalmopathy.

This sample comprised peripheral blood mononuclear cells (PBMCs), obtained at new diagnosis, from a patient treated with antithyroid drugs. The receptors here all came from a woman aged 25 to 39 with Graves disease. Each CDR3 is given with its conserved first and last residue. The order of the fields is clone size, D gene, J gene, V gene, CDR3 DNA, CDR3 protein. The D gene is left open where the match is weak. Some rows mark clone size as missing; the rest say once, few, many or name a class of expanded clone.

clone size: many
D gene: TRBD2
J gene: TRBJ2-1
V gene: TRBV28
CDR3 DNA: TGTGCCAGCAGTTTAATCGGGGGAGCGGGAGCATACAATGAGCAGTTCTTC
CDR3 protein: CASSLIGGAGAYNEQFF

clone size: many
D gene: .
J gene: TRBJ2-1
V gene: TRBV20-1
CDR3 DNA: TGCAGTGCTAGAGATACGGAACGTTTTGATGAGCAGTTCTTC
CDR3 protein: CSARDTERFDEQFF

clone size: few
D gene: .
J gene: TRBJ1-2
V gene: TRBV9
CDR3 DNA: TGTGCCAGCGGCCCGAAAGGTGCTCCAACAGGGGGCTACACCTTC
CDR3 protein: CASGPKGAPTGGYTF

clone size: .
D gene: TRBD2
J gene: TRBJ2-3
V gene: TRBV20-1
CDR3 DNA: TGCAGTGCGAGTAGCGGGGGCCACACAGATACGCAGTATTTT
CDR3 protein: CSASSGGHTDTQYF

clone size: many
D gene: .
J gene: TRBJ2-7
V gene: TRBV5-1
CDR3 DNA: TGCGCCAGCCACAAGGGGGCTAGCGGAGCCTACGAGCAGTACTTC
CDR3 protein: CASHKGASGAYEQYF

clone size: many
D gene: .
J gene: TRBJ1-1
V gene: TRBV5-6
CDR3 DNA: TGTGCCAGCAGCTTGAACCCTACTGAAGCTTTCTTT
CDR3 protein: CASSLNPTEAFF

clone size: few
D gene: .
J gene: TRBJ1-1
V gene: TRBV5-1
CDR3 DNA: TGCGCCAGCGCCAGTGTGGGGCAGGGCACTGAAGCTTTCTTT
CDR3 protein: CASASVGQGTEAFF

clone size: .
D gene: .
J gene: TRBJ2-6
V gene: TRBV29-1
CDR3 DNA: TGCAGCGTGGGAGGGGGGGGATTATCTGGGGCCAACGTCCTGACTTTC
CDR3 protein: CSVGGGGLSGANVLTF

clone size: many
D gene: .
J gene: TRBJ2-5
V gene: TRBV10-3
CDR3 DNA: TGTGCCATCAGCAACCCCAGGGACCCCCAGTTTAACCAAGAGACCCAGTACTTC
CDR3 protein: CAISNPRDPQFNQETQYF

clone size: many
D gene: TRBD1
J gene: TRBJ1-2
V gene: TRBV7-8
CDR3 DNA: TGTGCCAGCGACCCTGGGACAGGGGGCGGCAATTATGGCTACACCTTC
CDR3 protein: CASDPGTGGGNYGYTF

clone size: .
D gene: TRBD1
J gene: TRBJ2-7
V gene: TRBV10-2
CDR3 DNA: TGCGCCAGCAGTGAACAGGGGGCCTACGAGCAGTACTTC
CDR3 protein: CASSEQGAYEQYF

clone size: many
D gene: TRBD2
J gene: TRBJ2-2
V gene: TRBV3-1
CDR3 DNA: TGTGCCAGCAGGCCTACTAGCGGGAACACCGGGGAGCTGTTTTTT
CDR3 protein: CASRPTSGNTGELFF

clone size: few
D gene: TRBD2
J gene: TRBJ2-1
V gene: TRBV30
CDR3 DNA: TGTGCCTGGGGGGGGGAGGGCCGCTACAATGAGCAGTTCTTC
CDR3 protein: CAWGGEGRYNEQFF

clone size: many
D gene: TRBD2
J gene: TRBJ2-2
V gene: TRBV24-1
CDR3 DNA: TGTGCCACCAGTGACCCCAAGACTAGCGGGAGGATCGCGAACACCGGGGAGCTGTTTTTT
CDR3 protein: CATSDPKTSGRIANTGELFF

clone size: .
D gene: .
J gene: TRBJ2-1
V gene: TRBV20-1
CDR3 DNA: TGCAGTGCTAGGCGAGCGGTCCCCTCCTACAATGAGCGGTTCTTC
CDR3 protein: CSARRAVPSYNERFF

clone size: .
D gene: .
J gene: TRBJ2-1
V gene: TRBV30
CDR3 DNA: TGTGCCTGGAGTGTACGTACGGACAATGAGCAGTTCTTC
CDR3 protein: CAWSVRTDNEQFF

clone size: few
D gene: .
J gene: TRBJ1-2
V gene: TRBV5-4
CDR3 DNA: TGTGCCAGCAGCTTGAACAGGGATTTCTATGGCTACACCTTC
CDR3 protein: CASSLNRDFYGYTF

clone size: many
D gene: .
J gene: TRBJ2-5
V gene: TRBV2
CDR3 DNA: TGTGCCAGCAGGTGGGAGGAGACCCAGTACTTC
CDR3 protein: CASRWEETQYF

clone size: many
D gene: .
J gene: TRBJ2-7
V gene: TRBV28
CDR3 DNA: TGTGCCAGCAGTCTACCCGACCGAGCCACCGAGCAGTACTTC
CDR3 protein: CASSLPDRATEQYF

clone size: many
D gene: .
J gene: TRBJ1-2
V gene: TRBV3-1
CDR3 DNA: TGTGCCAGCAGCCAACAGGGTCTTGGCTACACCTTC
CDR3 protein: CASSQQGLGYTF

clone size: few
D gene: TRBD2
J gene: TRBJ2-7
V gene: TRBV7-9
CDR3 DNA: TGTGCCAGCAGCCGTAGCGGGAGCCGAGGGGAGCAGTACTTC
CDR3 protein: CASSRSGSRGEQYF

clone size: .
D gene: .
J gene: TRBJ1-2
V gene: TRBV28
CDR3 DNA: TGTGCCAGCACCGCCCAGGGGCCTAGCTATGGCTACACCTTC
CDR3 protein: CASTAQGPSYGYTF

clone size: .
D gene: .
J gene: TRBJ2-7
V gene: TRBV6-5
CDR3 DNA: TGTGCCAGCAGTTACTCGAGGAAGAAGCTCTCCTACGAGCAGTACTTC
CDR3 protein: CASSYSRKKLSYEQYF

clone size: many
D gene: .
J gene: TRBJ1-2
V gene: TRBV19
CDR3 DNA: TGTGCCAGCAGCTCAGGAGGAAGTAACTATGGCTACACCTTC
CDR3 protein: CASSSGGSNYGYTF

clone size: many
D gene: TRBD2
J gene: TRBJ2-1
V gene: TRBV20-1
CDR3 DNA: TGCAGTGCTAGGGACATCCGACGAGCGGGATCCTACAATGAGCAGTTCTTC
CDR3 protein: CSARDIRRAGSYNEQFF

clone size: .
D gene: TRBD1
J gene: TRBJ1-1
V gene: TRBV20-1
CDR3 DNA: TGCAGTGCTAGAGATGCCGGGACAGCCCGCTGTGCTTTCTTT
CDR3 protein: CSARDAGTARCAFF

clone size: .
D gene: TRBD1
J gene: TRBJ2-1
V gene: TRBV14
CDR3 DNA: TGTGCCAGCAGACTAACAGGGGGAGGCAATGAGCAGTTCTTC
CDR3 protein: CASRLTGGGNEQFF

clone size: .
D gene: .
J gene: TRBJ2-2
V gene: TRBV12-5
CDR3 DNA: TGTGCTAGTGGGGGACTGGCCGGGGAGCTGTTTTTT
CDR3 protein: CASGGLAGELFF

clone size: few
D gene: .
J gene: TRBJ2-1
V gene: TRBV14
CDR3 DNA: TGTGCCAGCAGCCAAGATCTTTTTTCGACCGCTGGGTATGGTATTGAGCAGTTCTTC
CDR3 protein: CASSQDLFSTAGYGIEQFF

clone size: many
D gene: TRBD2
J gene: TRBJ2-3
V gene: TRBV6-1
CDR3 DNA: TGTGCCAGCGCCGCATTAGCGGGAGGCAGGGGCACAGATACGCAGTATTTT
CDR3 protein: CASAALAGGRGTDTQYF

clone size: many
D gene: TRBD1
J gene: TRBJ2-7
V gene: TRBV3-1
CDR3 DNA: TGTGCCAGCAGCCAGTACGACAGGGCCCCTTACGAGCAGTACTTC
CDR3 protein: CASSQYDRAPYEQYF

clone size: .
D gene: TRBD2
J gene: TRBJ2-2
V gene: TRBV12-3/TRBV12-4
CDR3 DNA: TGTGCCAGCAGTTTACTAGCGGGAACCTCCGGGGAGCTGTTTTTT
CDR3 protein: CASSLLAGTSGELFF

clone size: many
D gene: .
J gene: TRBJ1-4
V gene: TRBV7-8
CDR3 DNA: TGTGCCAGCAGCCTGAACACCGCAACTAATGAAAAACTGTTTTTT
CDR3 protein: CASSLNTATNEKLFF

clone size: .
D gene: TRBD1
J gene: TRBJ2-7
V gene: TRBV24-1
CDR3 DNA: TGTGCCACCAGTGATTGGGGGCGGACAGGGGATATGTACTTC
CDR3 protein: CATSDWGRTGDMYF

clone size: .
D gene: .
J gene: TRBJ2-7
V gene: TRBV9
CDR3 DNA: TGTGCCAGCAGCGCTAGATTTCCCTTCTACGAGCAGTACTTC
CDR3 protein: CASSARFPFYEQYF

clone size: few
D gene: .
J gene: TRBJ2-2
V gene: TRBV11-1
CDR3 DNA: TGTGCCAGCAGCGCGAAACAGGGTGGCGGCGGGGAGCTGTTTTTT
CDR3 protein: CASSAKQGGGGELFF

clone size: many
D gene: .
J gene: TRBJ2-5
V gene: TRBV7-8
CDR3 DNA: TGTGCCAGCAGCTCTCTAGATCGTGGGACCCAGTACTTC
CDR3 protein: CASSSLDRGTQYF

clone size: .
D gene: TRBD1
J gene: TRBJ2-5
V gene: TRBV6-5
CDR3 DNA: TGTGCCAGCAGTTTAAATGGGGGACAGCAAGAGACCCAGTACTTC
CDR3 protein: CASSLNGGQQETQYF

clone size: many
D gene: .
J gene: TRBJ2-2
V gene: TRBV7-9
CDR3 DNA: TGTGCCACCCTATCTGGGGGAAGGAACACCGGGGAGCTGTTTTTT
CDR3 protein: CATLSGGRNTGELFF

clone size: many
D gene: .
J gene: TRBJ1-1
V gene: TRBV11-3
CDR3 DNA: TGTGCCAGCAGCTTGGGAACAGTCACTGAAGCTTTCTTT
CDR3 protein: CASSLGTVTEAFF

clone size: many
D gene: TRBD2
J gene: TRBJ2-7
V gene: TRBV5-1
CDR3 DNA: TGCGCCAGCCGTTCTAGCGGGAGTAGAAACGAGCAGTACTTC
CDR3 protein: CASRSSGSRNEQYF

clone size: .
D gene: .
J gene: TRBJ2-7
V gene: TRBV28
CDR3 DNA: TGTGCCAGCAGTTTCGCCCTAGAGATCCTCTACGAGCAGTACTTC
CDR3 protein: CASSFALEILYEQYF

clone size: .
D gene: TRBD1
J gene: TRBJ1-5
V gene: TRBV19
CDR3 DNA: TGTGCCAGTAGTGGACAGGTAAACTACAATCAGCCCCAGCATTTT
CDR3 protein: CASSGQVNYNQPQHF

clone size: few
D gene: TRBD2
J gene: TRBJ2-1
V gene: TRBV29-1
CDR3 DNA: TGCAGCGTTGTGTCTGCGGGAGGGCCCTCGATTGAGCAGTTCTTC
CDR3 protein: CSVVSAGGPSIEQFF

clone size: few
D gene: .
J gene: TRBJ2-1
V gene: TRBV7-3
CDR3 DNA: TGTGCCAGCAGCCCCCGACCCAATTCGGATGAGCAGTTCTTC
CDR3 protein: CASSPRPNSDEQFF

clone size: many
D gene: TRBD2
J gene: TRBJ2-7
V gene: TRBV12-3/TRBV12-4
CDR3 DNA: TGTGCCAGCAGTGGGGGCCGGGCGGGAGGATACGAGCAGTACTTC
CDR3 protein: CASSGGRAGGYEQYF